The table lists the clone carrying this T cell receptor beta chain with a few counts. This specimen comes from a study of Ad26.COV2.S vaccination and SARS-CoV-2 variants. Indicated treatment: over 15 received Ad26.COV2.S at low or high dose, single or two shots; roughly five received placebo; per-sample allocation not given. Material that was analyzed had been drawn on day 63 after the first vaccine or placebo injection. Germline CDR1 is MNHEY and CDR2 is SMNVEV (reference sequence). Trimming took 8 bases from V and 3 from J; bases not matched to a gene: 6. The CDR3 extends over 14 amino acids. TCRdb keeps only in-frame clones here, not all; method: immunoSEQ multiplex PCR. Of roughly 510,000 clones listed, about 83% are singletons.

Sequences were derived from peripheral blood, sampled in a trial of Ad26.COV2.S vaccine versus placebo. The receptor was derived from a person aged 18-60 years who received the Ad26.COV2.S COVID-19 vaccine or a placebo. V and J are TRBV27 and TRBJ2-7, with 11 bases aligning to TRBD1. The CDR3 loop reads CASCRTGGFYEQYF. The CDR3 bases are TGTGCCAGCTGCCGGACAGGGGGCTTCTACGAGCAGTACTTC.